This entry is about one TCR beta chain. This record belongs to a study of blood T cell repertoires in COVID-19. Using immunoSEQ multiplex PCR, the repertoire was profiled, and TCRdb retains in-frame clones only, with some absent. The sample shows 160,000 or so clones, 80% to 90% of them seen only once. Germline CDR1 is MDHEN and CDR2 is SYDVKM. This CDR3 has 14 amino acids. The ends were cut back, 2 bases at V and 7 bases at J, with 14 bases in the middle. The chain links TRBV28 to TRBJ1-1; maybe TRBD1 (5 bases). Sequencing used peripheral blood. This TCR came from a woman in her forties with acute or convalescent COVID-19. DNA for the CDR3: TGTGCCAGCAGTTTACTCAGGGAAAGACTTGAAGCTTTCTTT. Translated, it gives CASSLLRERLEAFF.